Shown below are 9 T cell receptor beta chains from a single sample sequenced in a study of shared clonotypes between healthy human individuals. TCRdb's copy holds only in-frame clones and misses some; the assay was immunoSEQ multiplex PCR. The repertoire includes hundreds of thousands of clones, approximately 79% of them detected once, and approximately 1.7% sits in the top ten. The specimen sequenced was memory CD4+ T cells sorted from blood. Subset meaning: CD45RA-negative fraction. Receptors originate from a woman younger than 45 in good health.

This chain uses TRBV27 with TRBJ2-2; D call uncertain. Germline V gives CDR1 MNHEY, CDR2 SMNVEV (reference sequence). The CDR3 runs 14 residues. Trimming removed 4 bases from V and 6 bases from J, with 12 bases in between. The CDR3 here is CASSSPLEAGELFF. CDR3 nucleotides: TGTGCCAGCAGTTCTCCCTTGGAAGCCGGGGAGCTGTTTTTT.

The CDR3 DNA reads TGTGCAAGTCGCCCGGACAGGGAAGAGCGTAGCAATCAGCCCCAGCATTTT. This codes for CASRPDREERSNQPQHF. This sequence joins TRBV12-2 and TRBJ1-5; the table's D call, TRBD1, has no DNA check behind it. TRBV12-2 is termed a pseudogene. The CDR3 is made up of 17 amino acids.

DNA of the CDR3: TGTGCCAGCAGCCCCGGAGGGCAGCCTTACAATGAGCAGTTCTTC. Its translation is CASSPGGQPYNEQFF. The chain employs TRBV7-3 and TRBJ2-1; D is perhaps TRBD2 (6 bases). V lost 5 bases and J lost 4, with 15 bases in between. This CDR3 contains 15 residues. The germline V gene encodes CDR1 SGHTA and CDR2 FQGTGA.

This clone was counted only a few times. In the same sample, other DNA sequences code for this CDR3. The chain uses TRBV19 and TRBJ1-5, with TRBD1 identical over 7 bases. Unmatched junction bases numbered 5, after V lost 8 bases and J lost 4 bases. The CDR3 totals 13 residues. The germline CDR1 and CDR2 sequences are LNHDA and SQIVND (reference sequence). CDR3 sequence: CASSGTANQPQHF. The CDR3 coding sequence is TGTGCCAGTTCCGGGACAGCAAATCAGCCCCAGCATTTT.

The gene calls are TRBV16 and TRBJ1-3, with a weak D call TRBD1 (5 bases). CDR1 KGHSY and CDR2 FQNENV come from the germline V gene. Deletions cut 0 bases from V and 7 bases from J, with 22 bases between. The CDR3 spans 18 residues. CDR3 sequence reads: CASSQSFSGSAGANTIYF. CDR3 DNA: TGTGCCAGCAGCCAATCGTTCTCCGGGTCAGCTGGGGCGAACACCATATATTTT.

This clone is a singleton in its sample. The chain joins TRBV7-9 to TRBJ1-3, with a possible D match to TRBD1 (6 bases). The CDR3 has 17 amino acids. CDR1 and CDR2 from the germline V gene are SEHNR and FQNEAQ (reference sequence). V was cut by 5 bases and J by 0 bases, with 17 bases left in between. This CDR3 is CASSLGETGHSGNTIYF. The CDR3 DNA is TGTGCCAGCAGCCTAGGAGAGACAGGACACTCTGGAAACACCATATATTTT.

Regarding this clone: Relative to the germline gene, one junction end is altered; a read error may explain this. The rearrangement joins TRBV2 to TRBJ2-1; 8 bases map to TRBD1. This CDR3 has 9 residues. CDR1 is SNHLY and CDR2 is FYNNEI in the germline V gene. The CDR3 loop reads CASRTGRIF. The CDR3 region has the DNA TGTGCCAGCCGGACAGGGAGGATCTTC.

The count of this clone is one. V and J are TRBV14 and TRBJ2-5, with D maybe TRBD2 (6 bases). V shed 2 bases and J shed 2 bases, with 24 bases lying between them. CDR1 SGHDN and CDR2 FVKESK come from the germline V gene. This CDR3 spans 19 amino acids. The CDR3 reads CASSQRPRVASDRQETQYF. The DNA of the CDR3 is TGTGCCAGCAGCCAACGACCCAGGGTGGCTAGCGACCGACAAGAGACCCAGTACTTC. Based on the CDR3 plus reference TRBV14 and TRBJ2-5, the full variable domain is EAGVTQFPSHSVIEKGQTVTLRCDPISGHDNLYWYRRVMGKEIKFLLHFVKESKQDESGMPNNRFLAERTGGTYSTLKVQPAELEDSGVYFCASSQRPRVASDRQETQYFGPGTRLLVL.

V and J are TRBV7-2 and TRBJ1-2; TRBD1 matches 8 bases. This CDR3 is built from 15 residues. The J segment lost 7 bases and the V segment lost 6 bases, leaving 13 bases of the junction unmatched. CDR1 SGHTA and CDR2 FQGNSA come from the germline V gene. CDR3 region: CASRNPKQGGIGYTF. In nucleotides, the CDR3 is TGTGCCAGCAGAAATCCAAAACAGGGGGGGATTGGCTACACCTTC.